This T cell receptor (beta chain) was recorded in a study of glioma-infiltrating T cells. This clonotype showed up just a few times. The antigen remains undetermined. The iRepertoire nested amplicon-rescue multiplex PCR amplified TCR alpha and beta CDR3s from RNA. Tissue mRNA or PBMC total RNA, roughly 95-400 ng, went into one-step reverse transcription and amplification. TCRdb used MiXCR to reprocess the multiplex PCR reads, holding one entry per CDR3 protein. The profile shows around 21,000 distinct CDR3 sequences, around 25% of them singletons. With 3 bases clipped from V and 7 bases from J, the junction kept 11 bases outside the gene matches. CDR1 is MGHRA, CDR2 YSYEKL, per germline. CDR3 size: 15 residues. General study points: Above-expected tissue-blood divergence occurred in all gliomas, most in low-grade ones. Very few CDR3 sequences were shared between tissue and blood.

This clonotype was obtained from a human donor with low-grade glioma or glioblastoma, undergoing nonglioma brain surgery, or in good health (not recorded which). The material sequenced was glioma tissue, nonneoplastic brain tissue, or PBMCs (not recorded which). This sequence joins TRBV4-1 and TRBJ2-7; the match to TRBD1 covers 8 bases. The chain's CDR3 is CASSQPGTGLEEQYF. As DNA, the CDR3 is TGCGCCAGCAGCCAGCCCGGGACAGGTCTCGAAGAGCAGTACTTC.